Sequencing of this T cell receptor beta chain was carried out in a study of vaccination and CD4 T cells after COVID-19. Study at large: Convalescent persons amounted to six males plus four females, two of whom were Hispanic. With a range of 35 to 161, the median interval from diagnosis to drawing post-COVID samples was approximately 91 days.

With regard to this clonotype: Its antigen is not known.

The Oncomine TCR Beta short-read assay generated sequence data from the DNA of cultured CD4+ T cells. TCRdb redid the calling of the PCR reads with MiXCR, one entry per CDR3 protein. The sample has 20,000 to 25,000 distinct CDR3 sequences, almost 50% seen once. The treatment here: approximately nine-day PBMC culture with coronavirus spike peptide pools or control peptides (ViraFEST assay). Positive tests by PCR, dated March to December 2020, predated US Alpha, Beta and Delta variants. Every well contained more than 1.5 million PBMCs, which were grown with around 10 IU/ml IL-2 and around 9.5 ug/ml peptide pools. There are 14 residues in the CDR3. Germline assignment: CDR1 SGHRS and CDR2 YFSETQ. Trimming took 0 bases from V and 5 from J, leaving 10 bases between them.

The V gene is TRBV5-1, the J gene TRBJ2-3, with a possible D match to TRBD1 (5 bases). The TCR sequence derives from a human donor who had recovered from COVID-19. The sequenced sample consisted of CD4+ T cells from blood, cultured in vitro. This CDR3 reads CASSLAAGLDTQYF. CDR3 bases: TGCGCCAGCAGCTTGGCCGCAGGGCTAGATACGCAGTATTTT.